This T cell receptor (beta chain) was recorded in a study of cytomegalovirus exposure and HLA in healthy donors. Concerning this clone: As yet, its antigen is unknown. A read error may account for a junction end that differs from germline.

CDR3 length: 17 residues. Germline assignment: CDR1 LGHNA and CDR2 YSLEER. Broader study findings: An observed cluster of highly shared sequence variants was recorded as a likely sequencing artifact.

PCR involved 60 Vbeta and 13 Jbeta primers. Profiled with immunoSEQ multiplex PCR; TCRdb holds only in-frame clones, not every one. The data hold 90,000 to 150,000 clones, with roughly 80% observed a single time. The clonotype was recovered from a woman in her twenties or thirties in good health and CMV-seropositive. The chain carries TRBV4-3 and TRBJ1-4, with a tentative D call TRBD1 (5 bases). The sequencing input was PBMCs. The CDR3 spells CASSQGGGTALGEKLLF. The CDR3 DNA reads TGCGCCAGCAGCCAAGGGGGGGGGACGGCTCTTGGTGAAAAACTGCTTTTT.